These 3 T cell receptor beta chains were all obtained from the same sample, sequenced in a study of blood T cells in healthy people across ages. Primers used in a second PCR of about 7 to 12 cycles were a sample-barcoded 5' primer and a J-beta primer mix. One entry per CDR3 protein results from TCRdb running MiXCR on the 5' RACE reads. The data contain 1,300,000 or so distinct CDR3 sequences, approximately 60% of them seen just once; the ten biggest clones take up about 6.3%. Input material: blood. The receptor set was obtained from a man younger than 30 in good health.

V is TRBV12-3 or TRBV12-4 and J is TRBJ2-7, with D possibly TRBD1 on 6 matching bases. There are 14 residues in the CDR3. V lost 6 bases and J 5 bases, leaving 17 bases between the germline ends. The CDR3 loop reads CASRPTGIRDEQYF. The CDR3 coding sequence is TGTGCCAGCAGACCGACAGGAATCAGGGACGAGCAGTACTTC.

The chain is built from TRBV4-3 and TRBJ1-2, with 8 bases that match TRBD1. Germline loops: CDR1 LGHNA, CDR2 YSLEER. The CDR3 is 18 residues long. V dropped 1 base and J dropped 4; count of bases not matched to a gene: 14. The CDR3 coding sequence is TGCGCCAGCAGCCAAGGAATAATCACCGGACAGGGCACCTATGGCTACACCTTC. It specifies CASSQGIITGQGTYGYTF.

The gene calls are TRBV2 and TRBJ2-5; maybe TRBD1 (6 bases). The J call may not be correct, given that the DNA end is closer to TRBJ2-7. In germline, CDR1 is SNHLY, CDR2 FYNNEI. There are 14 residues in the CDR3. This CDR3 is CASSPRDITYEQYF. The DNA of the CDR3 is TGTGCCAGCAGCCCCCGGGACATTACCTACGAGCAGTACTTC.